The T cell receptor beta chain described here comes from a study of T cell responses to AZD1222 COVID-19 vaccine. Method: immunoSEQ multiplex PCR; TCRdb's copy keeps in-frame clones and lacks some. This sample has about 83,000 clones, with approximately 85% found just once. Only one count was recorded for this clone. This sample comprised peripheral blood, obtained 28 days after the second AZD1222 dose. The TCR originated in an adult who received the AZD1222 COVID-19 vaccine.

CDR3 loop: CASSDRDPRVGEQFF. CDR3 DNA: TGTGCCAGCAGCGACCGGGACCCGCGGGTTGGTGAGCAGTTCTTC. This chain links TRBV9 with TRBJ2-1; D assignment may be TRBD1 or TRBD2 (5 bases each). The CDR3 runs to 15 residues. Trimming left V 3 bases short and J 9 bases short, with 19 bases between. The germline gives CDR1 SGDLS, CDR2 YYNGEE.